Listed here are 23 T cell receptor beta chains from one sample, sequenced in a study of T cells in Graves' hyperthyroidism and ophthalmopathy. Authors of the study amplified TCR beta CDR3 regions from RNA transcripts. The HTBI primer set drove a first-round RT-PCR of the TCR CDR3. TCRdb reprocessed the multiplex PCR reads with MiXCR, giving one entry per CDR3 protein. The sample holds roughly 800,000 distinct CDR3 sequences, roughly 37% seen once. Material for sequencing was blood. The receptors shown here come from a man younger than 35 with Graves' hyperthyroidism.

J is TRBJ1-6 and V is TRBV12-5, with TRBD1 identical over 10 bases. The CDR3 is 18 amino acids. Trimming cost V 5 bases and J 9 bases; bases outside gene matches: 16. Germline V gives CDR1 LGHNT, CDR2 FRNRAP. CDR3 loop: CASGTTLGQGSHGSPLHF. CDR3 bases: TGTGCTAGTGGTACGACTTTGGGACAGGGGAGTCACGGTTCACCCCTCCACTTT.

This clonotype has ten or more counts. The chain joins TRBV20-1 to TRBJ2-5, with 8 bases that match TRBD1. Per germline, CDR1 DFQATT and CDR2 SNEGSKA (reference sequence). The CDR3 runs to 14 residues. V was pared by 5 bases and J by 3 bases, with 8 bases of the junction left unmatched. The CDR3 is CSARNRGTEETQYF. The CDR3 bases are TGCAGTGCTCGTAACAGGGGGACGGAAGAGACCCAGTACTTC.

This clonotype has ten or more counts. V is TRBV7-8 and J is TRBJ1-1; no firm D call. Germline CDR1 is SGHVS and CDR2 is FQNEAQ. V was cut by 1 base and J by 0 bases, with 9 bases left in between. The CDR3 extends over 15 amino acids. The CDR3 reads CASSLVSSMNTEAFF. The CDR3 coding sequence is TGTGCCAGCAGCTTAGTATCCAGCATGAACACTGAAGCTTTCTTT.

This clonotype has only a few counts. V is TRBV12-3 or TRBV12-4 and J is TRBJ1-2, with no clear D. V gave up 5 bases and J gave up 6 bases, with 10 bases separating them. CDR3 length: 12 amino acids. CDR3 sequence (DNA): TGTGCCAGCAGTAACAAGGCGGATGGCTACACCTTC. It is translated as CASSNKADGYTF.

The CDR3 DNA reads TGCAGTGCCAGCCCCCCGATGGCCAGCAATCAGCCCCAGCATTTT. It codes for CSASPPMASNQPQHF. The rearrangement joins TRBV20-1 to TRBJ1-5; D is uncertain. CDR1 and CDR2 (germline): DFQATT, SNEGSKA (reference sequence). This CDR3 region has 15 residues. Trimming took off 6 bases at V and 1 base at J, with 16 bases between the two ends.

V is TRBV7-9 and J is TRBJ1-1; D remains unclear. Germline lookup yields CDR1 SEHNR and CDR2 FQNEAQ (reference sequence). This CDR3 is built from 11 residues. Trimming took 5 bases from V and 8 from J, leaving 9 bases between them. The CDR3 DNA is TGTGCCAGCAGCCTTTCGGAGGAAGCTTTCTTT. It encodes CASSLSEEAFF.

Turning to this clonotype: A junction boundary mismatches the germline segment, possibly from a read error. The chain has TRBV29-1 and TRBJ2-7; perhaps TRBD2 as D (5 bases). Germline V gene lookup returns CDR1 SQVTM and CDR2 ANQGSEA. This CDR3 region has 15 residues. CDR3 nucleotides: TGCTGCGTTGAAGCGAGCGGTGCCCCTTCCTACGAGCAGTACTTC. Translated, it gives CCVEASGAPSYEQYF.

This clonotype was seen repeatedly, ten times or more. This chain uses TRBV15 with TRBJ2-7; the D is unclear. V shed 11 bases and J shed 1 base, with 15 bases lying between them. Germline loops: CDR1 LNHNV, CDR2 YYDKDF (reference sequence). This CDR3 contains 13 residues. Here the CDR3 DNA reads TGTGCCCCTGCAATATGGCTTTCCTACGAGCAGTACTTC. This gives the protein CAPAIWLSYEQYF.

As concerns this clonotype: A read error may be the cause here, since a much bigger clone is one base away. The chain is built from TRBV10-3 and TRBJ2-6, with a possible D match to TRBD1 (6 bases). CDR3 length: 16 residues. Germline V gene sequence: CDR1 ENHRY, CDR2 SYGVKD. The ends were cut back, 5 bases at V and 0 bases at J, with 11 bases in the middle. DNA for the CDR3: TGTGCCATCAGTTGGACAGAGAGCTCTGGGGCCAACGTCCTGACTTTC. It is translated as CAISWTESSGANVLTF.

CDR3 DNA: TGTGCCAGCAGTTTAGGGCTAGCGGGGGCCTCGCTGTTTTTT. Protein sequence: CASSLGLAGASLFF. This chain uses TRBV12-3 or TRBV12-4 with TRBJ2-2; 10 nucleotides line up with TRBD2. V was pared by 1 base and J by 13 bases, with 6 bases of the junction left unmatched. The CDR3 contains 14 residues.

This sequence joins TRBV25-1 and TRBJ1-6, with 9 nucleotides matching TRBD1. The CDR3 is 13 amino acids. V was clipped by 8 bases and J by 9 bases; unmatched bases: 5. Germline values: CDR1 MGHDK, CDR2 SYGVNS. This chain's CDR3 is CASWDRESSPLHF. Written as DNA, the CDR3 is TGTGCCAGCTGGGACAGGGAAAGTTCACCCCTCCACTTT.

This clonotype was observed a handful of times. V is TRBV9 and J is TRBJ1-4; 8 bases match TRBD1. Looked up from germline, CDR1 is SGDLS and CDR2 is YYNGEE. The V segment lost 5 bases and the J segment 7 bases; nucleotides outside the gene matches: 10. The CDR3 extends over 15 amino acids. CDR3 protein: CASSFLTGDGEKLFF. The CDR3 DNA follows: TGTGCCAGCAGTTTCCTGACAGGGGACGGTGAAAAACTGTTTTTT.

This clonotype came up many times. V gene TRBV7-2 combines with J gene TRBJ2-5, with D possibly matching TRBD2 (5 bases). Germline values: CDR1 SGHTA, CDR2 FQGNSA. The V end was cut by 1 base, the J end by 5 bases, with 8 bases between. CDR3 length equals 13 residues. DNA of the CDR3: TGTGCCAGCAGCTTAGAGAGGGCCGAGACCCAGTACTTC. This sequence encodes CASSLERAETQYF.

This clonotype was counted many times. The chain employs TRBV10-3 and TRBJ1-5; tentative D call: TRBD1 (5 bases). CDR3 length: 15 residues. V gave up 3 bases and J gave up 4 bases, with 13 bases separating them. The V gene's germline CDR1 is ENHRY and CDR2 SYGVKD. The CDR3 DNA reads TGTGCCATCAGTGACGCGGGGCAGACAAATCAGCCCCAGCATTTT. Translating gives CAISDAGQTNQPQHF.

In this sample, this clonotype turned up many times. The chain has TRBV2 and TRBJ2-2; D may be TRBD1 (5 bases). Germline V gene lookup returns CDR1 SNHLY and CDR2 FYNNEI. Deletions cut 11 bases from V and 5 bases from J, with 12 bases between. The CDR3 covers 12 residues. As DNA, the CDR3 is TGTGCCTCATCTGGGGCAACCGGGGAGCTGTTTTTT. Protein sequence: CASSGATGELFF.

J is TRBJ2-2 and V is TRBV5-1; no firm D call. Germline CDR1 and CDR2: SGHRS and YFSETQ. This CDR3 has 13 residues. With 5 bases removed from V and 7 bases from J, the gap between germline ends came to 12 bases. CDR3 in amino acids: CASRGKGIGELFF. The CDR3 coding sequence is TGCGCCAGCAGAGGGAAGGGTATCGGGGAGCTGTTTTTT.

This clonotype was counted ten times or more. The genes are TRBV2 and TRBJ2-2; no reliable D call. Per germline, CDR1 SNHLY and CDR2 FYNNEI. The germline V and J ends were trimmed by 4 bases and 3 bases, with 6 bases remaining between them. CDR3 length: 13 amino acids. CDR3 protein: CASSVHDTGELFF. The CDR3 region has the DNA TGTGCCAGCAGTGTCCATGACACCGGGGAGCTGTTTTTT.

This chain uses TRBV9 with TRBJ1-4; D gene ambiguous. The CDR3 sequence is 14 residues long. Looked up from germline, CDR1 is SGDLS and CDR2 is YYNGEE. V lost 6 bases, J lost 7 bases, and 16 bases lay in between. CDR3: CASTRPEGGEKLFF. CDR3 bases: TGTGCCAGCACCCGACCCGAGGGAGGTGAAAAACTGTTTTTT.

This chain links TRBV12-3 or TRBV12-4 with TRBJ2-5, with no clear D. V was shortened by 8 bases and J by 2 bases, with 15 bases between the two germline ends. The CDR3 loop spans 14 amino acids. The CDR3 nucleotides read TGTGCCAGCTCACCTTTCGACGGACAAGAGACCCAGTACTTC. Its protein is CASSPFDGQETQYF.

The J gene is TRBJ2-2, the V gene TRBV2; perhaps TRBD1 as D (6 bases). This CDR3 is 13 amino acids long. Germline CDR1 and CDR2: SNHLY and FYNNEI. The CDR3: CATGTMNTGELFF. The CDR3 coding sequence is TGTGCGACCGGGACAATGAACACCGGGGAGCTGTTTTTT.

This clonotype has ten or more counts. V is TRBV29-1 and J is TRBJ2-5; perhaps TRBD1 as D (5 bases). V lost 6 bases, J lost 4 bases, and 9 bases lay in between. The CDR3 loop spans 11 amino acids. Germline V gene lookup returns CDR1 SQVTM and CDR2 ANQGSEA. The CDR3 region is CSVTRGETQYF. CDR3 DNA: TGCAGCGTGACAAGGGGAGAGACCCAGTACTTC.

The chain combines TRBV12-3 or TRBV12-4 with TRBJ2-5; 7 bases agree with TRBD1. The CDR3 extends over 15 amino acids. Trimming took 5 bases from V and 0 from J; bases not matched to a gene: 6. CDR3 sequence (DNA): TGTGCCAGCAGTCATGAGACAGGGAACCAAGAGACCCAGTACTTC. Its protein product is CASSHETGNQETQYF.

This clonotype was observed a handful of times. The chain recombines TRBV12-5 with TRBJ2-6; D unresolved. In germline, CDR1 is LGHNT, CDR2 FRNRAP. There are 13 residues in the CDR3. The V end was cut by 7 bases, the J end by 2 bases, with 6 bases between. The CDR3 reads CASALAGANVLTF. The CDR3 region has the DNA TGTGCTAGTGCCCTCGCTGGGGCCAACGTCCTGACTTTC.